This T cell receptor beta chain was recovered during a study of control samples from healthy donors and cancer patients. The ends lost 6 bases at V and 4 bases at J; junction bases unmatched: 13. The CDR3 runs to 16 residues. The germline V gene encodes CDR1 SQVTM and CDR2 ANQGSEA. Profiled with immunoSEQ multiplex PCR; TCRdb holds only in-frame clones, not every one. The table includes approximately 150,000 clones, more than 85% detected once. The receptor comes from a man aged 18 to 29 in good health. Sample: blood. The chain couples TRBV29-1 to TRBJ2-5; 11 bases are a match to TRBD2. CDR3: CSVGLAGGLSGETQYF. The CDR3 DNA is TGCAGCGTCGGCCTAGCGGGGGGCCTCAGCGGAGAGACCCAGTACTTC.